Below, one T cell receptor beta chain is given with its context. Germline CDR1 and CDR2: SGHRS and YFSETQ. The CDR3 has 17 residues. Trimming took 4 bases from V and 1 from J; bases not matched to a gene: 14. This entry is derived from a study of shared clonotypes between healthy human individuals. Generated by immunoSEQ multiplex PCR, the TCRdb table keeps only in-frame clones and is missing some. Seen here are about 2.4 million clones, approximately 93% observed once, and the top ten hold more than 0.35%. The V gene is TRBV5-1, the J gene TRBJ2-7, with 7 bases aligning to TRBD1. Sequencing used naive CD4+ T cells from PBMCs. Subset meaning: CD45RA+ positively selected. This clonotype was obtained from a man aged 18 to 29 in good health. Some clones in this sample may be carry-over from other donors' samples. The CDR3 DNA reads as TGCGCCAGCAGCCCACCTCGAGGGGCAGGGGGATCCTACGAGCAGTACTTC. This gives the protein CASSPPRGAGGSYEQYF.